The sequence of this TCR delta chain was determined in a study of γδ T cells in repeated Plasmodium falciparum infection. Gammadelta T cells were flow-sorted from PBMC into Vgamma9/Vdelta2+ and Vdelta2-negative populations for bulk analysis. As concerns this clone: The protein given by TCRdb reflects a much larger clone and differs at residue 9 from this DNA's translation, likely from a read error; the protein shown is the DNA's translation.

TCRdb processed the multiplex PCR reads again with the CATT caller. This table holds 50,000 to 55,000 delta-chain clones, 1.9% found once. V lost 3 bases and J lost 1; bases outside the gene matches: 13. The CDR3 spans 16 residues. The germline V gene has CDR1 TVYSNPD and CDR2 GDNSRS (reference sequence). This TCR came from a pool of human donors (malaria-infected and uninfected, not separated). J is TRDJ1 and V is TRDV3, with 8 bases matching TRDD3. As TCRdb names no J gene, one was assigned here on the basis of a DNA match to germline. Sequencing was performed on gamma-delta T cells from blood. CDR3 loop: CALSGDWGASTDKLIF. CDR3 in DNA: TGTGCCTTGTCGGGGGACTGGGGGGCCTCCACCGATAAACTCATCTTT.